The source of this TCR beta chain is a study of shared clonotypes between healthy human individuals (dated by TCRdb to about 2020). Turning to the overall study: Three men and a couple of women, aged 18 to 49 years, made up the cohort. For each donor, CD4 naive and CD4 memory were each given three plates, CD8 naive was given two plates, and CD8 memory was given one plate. To estimate repertoire size and how much clonotypes are shared between individuals, the study performed deep sequencing of blood TCR repertoires from a handful of healthy adults. Different laboratories and diverse techniques were used to prepare libraries and sequence TCR repertoires, to increase sequencing depth and limit assay-specific biases. Each donor's leukapheresis produced roughly between roughly 0.85 and 10 billion PBMCs. General conclusions and limits of the study: Even with the large sequencing depth, rarefaction of the sorted-subset datasets indicated that sequencing was incomplete. Estimated clonotype richness was generally larger for naive than for memory subsets. Sampling was restricted to blood, and TCR repertoires in tissues likely differ from the TCR repertoires found in blood. Across a handful of donors, around 5% of naive CD4, roughly 3.5% of naive CD8, approximately 2.5% of memory CD4, and approximately 0.4% of memory CD8 clonotypes were shared. Compared with non-shared clonotypes, the clonotypes found in all four sorted-subset donors had higher generation probabilities. Based on pairwise subsampling, the degree of clonotype sharing among donors was expected to be affected by sequencing depth. The genetic and exposure-history diversity represented was limited by the small number of donors.

Points on this clone: Its antigen remains unidentified. No qualities accompany the bases; no much larger clone lies one base away.

Using the deep immunoSEQ assay, multiplex PCR amplified TCR CDR3 regions from genomic DNA. Extracted genomic DNA from each cell subset was distributed evenly across all wells of several immunoSEQ 96-well plates, and each plate was treated as a replicate. Each replicate PCR for sorted subsets received roughly 0.2 ug genomic DNA, equal to roughly 33,000 T cell genomes. Purified libraries were measured with a Qubit 3.0 fluorometer, size-checked on a Bioanalyzer 2100, and measured again with the KAPA Library Quantification kit. Every immunoSEQ 96-well plate was sequenced on a dedicated single-read 150-cycle Illumina NextSeq 550 flow cell. Processing in the source paper ran as follows. Because the immunoSEQ output held only junctional sequences and lacked quality scores, the filtering could not match the filtering applied to full-length reads. Sequences were annotated with PyIR, a Python wrapper for IgBLAST v1.9, using IMGT germline references to assign V/J genes and CDR3. Reads with weak V/J assignments (E-value above 1e-6), missing CDR3, stop codons, out-of-frame junctions, or ambiguous translated residues were removed. V3J clonotypes were defined as sequences sharing the same inferred V gene, J gene, and CDR3 amino acid sequence. Percentage overlap between repertoires was calculated by dividing the number of shared unique clonotypes by the size of the smaller repertoire. Richness of each repertoire was evaluated using RTK rarefaction, the Chao1 estimator, and Recon v2.1 estimates of unobserved clonotypes. For all TCRbeta clonotypes obtained by the gDNA method from a few donors, generation probabilities were computed with OLGA. TCRdb's version of the immuneACCESS table is confined to in-frame rearrangements and falls short of the full clone set. An unresolved V gene accounts for under half of the shortfall where checked; the remainder is of unknown origin. V and J calls and clone size are copied from that table; D and trimming were computed from the DNA. The sample table holds over a million clones, of which about four fifths were seen once. The biggest ten clones account for 0.5% to 0.65% of the sample.

Donors were healthy HIV-negative adults with no recently reported acute infections or vaccinations. All donors were Caucasian adults living in Nashville, Tennessee, USA. CD4+ T cells were enriched by magnetic negative selection, after which naive cells were positively selected on CD45RA and the negative fraction was taken as the memory subset. After blood collection by leukapheresis, PBMCs were isolated using Ficoll-Histopaque density gradient centrifugation and then cryopreserved in the vapor phase of liquid nitrogen. Analytical flow cytometry was used to check the purity and quantity of each magnetically sorted T cell population. From each sorted fraction, genomic DNA was isolated and quantified by UV absorbance on a Nanodrop 2000c. From V the trimming removes 4 bases and from J it removes 4 bases, while the gene matches leave 13 bases of the junction unaccounted for. The CDR3 goes from the cysteine to the phenylalanine over 17 residues. The entry retains the CDR3 DNA only, 51 bases that are in frame from base 1. CDR1 and CDR2 are drawn from the germline V gene (reference sequence): WNHNN, SYGVQD.

The sample consisted of memory CD4+ T cells from PBMCs. Sample cell subset or site, as interpreted from the label and publication: CD45RA-negative fraction. Here the chain combines TRBV10-1 and TRBJ2-1, with 7 central nucleotides matching TRBD2. This TCR was recovered from a man in his late teens or twenties in good health. Some clones in this sample may be carry-over from other donors' samples. CDR3 sequence: CASSASRDYLSYNEQFF. Read as DNA, the sequence is TGCGCCAGCAGTGCAAGCCGGGACTACTTATCGTACAATGAGCAGTTCTTC.